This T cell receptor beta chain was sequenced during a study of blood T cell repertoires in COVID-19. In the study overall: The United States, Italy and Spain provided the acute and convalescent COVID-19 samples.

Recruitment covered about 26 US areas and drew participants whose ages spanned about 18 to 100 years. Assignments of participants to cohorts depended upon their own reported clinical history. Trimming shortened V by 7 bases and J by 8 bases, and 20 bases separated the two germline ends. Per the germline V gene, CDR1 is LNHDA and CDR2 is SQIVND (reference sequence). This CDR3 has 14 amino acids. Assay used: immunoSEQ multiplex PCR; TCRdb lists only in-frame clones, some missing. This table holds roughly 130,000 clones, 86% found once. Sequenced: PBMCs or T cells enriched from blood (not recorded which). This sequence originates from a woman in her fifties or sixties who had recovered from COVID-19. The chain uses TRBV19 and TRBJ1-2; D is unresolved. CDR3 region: CASNKPQASGGYTF. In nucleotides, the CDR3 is TGTGCCAGTAACAAACCCCAGGCCTCGGGGGGCTACACCTTC.